One sample yielded the 13 T cell receptor beta chains listed below, sequenced in a study of T-cell reconstitution after alpha-beta-depleted transplantation in children. Researchers prepared the TCRbeta library using unique molecular identifiers, the study reports. Using its own MiXCR run on the PCR reads, TCRdb lists one record per CDR3 protein. Here the sample spans 800,000 to 1,000,000 distinct CDR3 sequences, under 30% being singletons. The sample was PBMCs, mostly from graft donor cells, taken 360 days after TCRalphabeta/CD19-depleted stem cell transplant. Receptors originate from a boy under three years old who had a stem cell transplant for SCID, so the T cells may come from the graft donor.

This chain uses TRBV20-1 with TRBJ1-1; 7 positions match TRBD1. V shed 0 bases and J 1 base; nucleotides not matched to a gene: 8. This CDR3 spans 16 amino acids. Germline V gene data show CDR1 as DFQATT and CDR2 as SNEGSKA (reference sequence). CDR3 nucleotide sequence: TGCAGTGCTAGAGAAATGGAGGGGGCGCGGAACACTGAAGCTTTCTTT. Protein sequence: CSAREMEGARNTEAFF.

This clonotype was counted only a few times. V is TRBV6-5 and J is TRBJ2-7, with 11 bases lining up with TRBD2. V dropped 2 bases and J dropped 5; count of bases not matched to a gene: 8. CDR1 is MNHEY and CDR2 is SVGAGI in the germline V gene. The CDR3 is 16 residues long. The CDR3 sequence is CASSYAAGTSGHEQYF. The CDR3 DNA reads TGTGCCAGCAGTTACGCCGCCGGGACTAGCGGCCACGAGCAGTACTTC.

The rearrangement joins TRBV2 to TRBJ2-1; unclear D gene. Germline V lookup: CDR1 SNHLY, CDR2 FYNNEI. The length of the CDR3 is 14 residues. V dropped 6 bases and J dropped 4 bases, with 13 bases sitting between them. CDR3 coding DNA: TGTGCCAGCAGGGGCCACCAAGGTTACAATGAGCAGTTCTTC. The encoded protein is CASRGHQGYNEQFF.

The chain combines TRBV7-2 with TRBJ2-5; 8 positions match TRBD1. The CDR3 contains 14 residues. Germline V lookup: CDR1 SGHTA, CDR2 FQGNSA. V lost 8 bases, J lost 0 bases, and 5 bases stayed unmatched. The CDR3 reads CASATGGYQETQYF. CDR3 bases: TGTGCCAGCGCTACAGGGGGATACCAAGAGACCCAGTACTTC. Combining the CDR3 with reference TRBV7-2 and TRBJ2-5 gives the whole variable domain GAGVSQSPSNKVTEKGKDVELRCDPISGHTALYWYRQSLGQGLEFLIYFQGNSAPDKSGLPSDRFSAERTGGSVSTLTIQRTQQEDSAVYLCASATGGYQETQYFGPGTRLLVL.

The sample holds a few counts of this clonotype. The J gene is TRBJ2-3, the V gene TRBV29-1, with a weak D call TRBD2 (6 bases). The ends were cut back, 2 bases at V and 6 bases at J, with 15 bases in the middle. CDR3 length: 14 residues. CDR1 SQVTM and CDR2 ANQGSEA come from the germline V gene. The CDR3 here is CSVELRGGKDTQYF. The CDR3, as DNA: TGCAGCGTTGAACTGAGGGGCGGGAAGGATACGCAGTATTTT.

This chain joins TRBV12-3 or TRBV12-4 and TRBJ2-6; a possible D gene is TRBD2 (5 bases). The CDR3 contains 15 residues. V lost 5 bases, J lost 0 bases, and 8 bases lay in between. The CDR3, as DNA: TGTGCCAGCAGTCCGGGGATCTCTGGGGCCAACGTCCTGACTTTC. Translation: CASSPGISGANVLTF.

The gene calls are TRBV30 and TRBJ2-1, with 11 bases matching TRBD2. Germline CDR1 reads GTSNPN; CDR2 reads SVGIG (reference sequence). V was clipped by 5 bases and J by 15 bases; unmatched bases: 12. There are 13 residues in the CDR3. The CDR3 loop is CAWATSGGPPSFF. DNA for the CDR3: TGTGCCTGGGCAACTAGCGGGGGACCCCCTTCGTTCTTC.

V is TRBV20-1 and J is TRBJ2-7; no definite D call. Germline V CDR1 and CDR2: DFQATT, SNEGSKA (reference sequence). V lost 6 bases, J lost 5 bases, and 14 bases lay in between. CDR3 length: 12 amino acids. The CDR3: CSATRLGNEQYF. The CDR3 bases are TGCAGTGCAACCCGACTGGGGAACGAGCAGTACTTC.

This clonotype was seen only a few times. The CDR3, as DNA: TGTGCCAGCAGTTTAGCAGGCAGGGGGAGCCCCTACGAGCAGTACTTC. Translated: CASSLAGRGSPYEQYF. J is TRBJ2-7 and V is TRBV12-3 or TRBV12-4, with 7 bases aligning to TRBD1. The CDR3 is 16 residues long. V lost 0 bases and J lost 2; bases outside the gene matches: 7.

The chain carries TRBV2 and TRBJ2-3; the D call may be TRBD1 or TRBD2 (5 bases each). The V end was cut by 0 bases, the J end by 8 bases, with 6 bases between. The CDR3 loop spans 12 amino acids. The V gene's germline CDR1 is SNHLY and CDR2 FYNNEI. This chain's CDR3 is CASSEAGTTQYF. In DNA, the CDR3 is TGTGCCAGCAGTGAAGCGGGGACTACGCAGTATTTT.

This clonotype was seen only a few times. This rearrangement joins TRBV4-1 to TRBJ2-7; TRBD2 matches 8 bases. The germline gives CDR1 MGHRA, CDR2 YSYEKL. Trimming removed 0 bases from V and 2 bases from J; junction bases left unmatched: 9. The CDR3 is 17 residues long. The chain's CDR3 is CASSQESRGGPTYEQYF. The CDR3, as DNA: TGCGCCAGCAGCCAAGAATCTCGGGGGGGCCCAACCTACGAGCAGTACTTC.

This clonotype was observed a handful of times. The rearrangement links TRBV29-1 to TRBJ1-3; TRBD1 aligns across 7 bases. This CDR3 spans 13 amino acids. Germline values: CDR1 SQVTM, CDR2 ANQGSEA. With 7 bases clipped from V and 4 bases from J, the junction kept 7 bases outside the gene matches. Here the CDR3 DNA reads TGCAGCGGAACGGGACAGTCGGGAAACACCATATATTTT. Its protein is CSGTGQSGNTIYF.

The chain carries TRBV6-5 and TRBJ1-3; tentatively, D is TRBD1 (6 bases). V dropped 0 bases and J dropped 0 bases, with 12 bases sitting between them. CDR3 length equals 17 residues. The germline gives CDR1 MNHEY, CDR2 SVGAGI. CDR3 sequence: CASSYSRGKSSGNTIYF. CDR3 nucleotides: TGTGCCAGCAGTTACTCGAGGGGGAAGAGCTCTGGAAACACCATATATTTT.